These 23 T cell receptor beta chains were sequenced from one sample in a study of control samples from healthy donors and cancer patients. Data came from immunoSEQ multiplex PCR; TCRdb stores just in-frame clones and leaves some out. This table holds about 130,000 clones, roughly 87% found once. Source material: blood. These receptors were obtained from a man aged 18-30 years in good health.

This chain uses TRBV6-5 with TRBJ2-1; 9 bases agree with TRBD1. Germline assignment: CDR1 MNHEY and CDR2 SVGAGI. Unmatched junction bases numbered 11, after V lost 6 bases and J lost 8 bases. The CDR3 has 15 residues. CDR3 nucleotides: TGTGCCAGCAGAACAGGGGGCGGAGTGGCTCATGAGCAGTTCTTC. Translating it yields CASRTGGGVAHEQFF.

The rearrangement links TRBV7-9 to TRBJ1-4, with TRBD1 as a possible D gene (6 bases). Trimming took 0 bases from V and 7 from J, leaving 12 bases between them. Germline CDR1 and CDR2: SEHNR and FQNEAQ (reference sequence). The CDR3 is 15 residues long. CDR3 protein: CASSLALGGPEKLFF. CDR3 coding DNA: TGTGCCAGCAGCTTAGCCTTAGGGGGGCCTGAAAAACTGTTTTTT.

The CDR3 DNA is TGTGCCAGCAGCTTACGTGTAGGGGGCTTAGACATTCAGTACTTC. This encodes CASSLRVGGLDIQYF. The chain joins TRBV7-2 to TRBJ2-4; TRBD1 matches at 7 bases. Looked up from germline, CDR1 is SGHTA and CDR2 is FQGNSA. CDR3 length: 15 amino acids. With V trimmed by 2 bases and J by 8 bases, 9 bases remained unmatched.

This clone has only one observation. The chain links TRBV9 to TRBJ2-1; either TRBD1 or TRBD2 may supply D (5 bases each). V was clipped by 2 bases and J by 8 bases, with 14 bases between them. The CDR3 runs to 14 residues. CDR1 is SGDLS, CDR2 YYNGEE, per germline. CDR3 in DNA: TGTGCCAGCAGCGTCCGGTTGGGGGTGGATGAGCAGTTCTTC. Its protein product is CASSVRLGVDEQFF.

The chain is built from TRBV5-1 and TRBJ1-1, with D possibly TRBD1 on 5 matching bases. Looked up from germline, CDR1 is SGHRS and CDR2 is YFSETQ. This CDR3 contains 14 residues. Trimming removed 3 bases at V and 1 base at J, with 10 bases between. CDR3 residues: CASSWGVENTEAFF. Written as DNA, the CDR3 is TGCGCCAGCAGCTGGGGGGTTGAGAACACTGAAGCTTTCTTT.

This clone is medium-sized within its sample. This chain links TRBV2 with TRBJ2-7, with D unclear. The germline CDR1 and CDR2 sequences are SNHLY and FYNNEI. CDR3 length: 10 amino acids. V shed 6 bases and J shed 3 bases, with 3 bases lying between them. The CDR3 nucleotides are TGTGCCAGCAGCTACTACGAGCAGTACTTC. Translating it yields CASSYYEQYF.

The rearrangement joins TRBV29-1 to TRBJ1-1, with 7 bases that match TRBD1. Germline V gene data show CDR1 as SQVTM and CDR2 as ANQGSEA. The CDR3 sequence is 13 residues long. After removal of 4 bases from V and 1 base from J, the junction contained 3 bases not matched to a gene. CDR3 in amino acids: CSVGGQQNTEAFF. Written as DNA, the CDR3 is TGCAGCGTTGGGGGACAGCAGAACACTGAAGCTTTCTTT.

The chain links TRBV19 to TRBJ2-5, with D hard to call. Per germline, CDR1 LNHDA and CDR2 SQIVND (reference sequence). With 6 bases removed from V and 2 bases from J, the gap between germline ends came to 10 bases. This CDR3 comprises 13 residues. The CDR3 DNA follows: TGTGCCAGTAGGAACATGGATCAAGAGACCCAGTACTTC. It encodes CASRNMDQETQYF.

The CDR3 here is CASSDAVSISYEQYF. Here the CDR3 DNA reads TGTGCCAGCAGCGACGCGGTATCGATTTCCTACGAGCAGTACTTC. V gene TRBV25-1 combines with J gene TRBJ2-7, with no clear D. CDR3 size: 15 residues. Trimming took off 6 bases at V and 1 base at J, with 16 bases between the two ends. Germline V gene data show CDR1 as MGHDK and CDR2 as SYGVNS.

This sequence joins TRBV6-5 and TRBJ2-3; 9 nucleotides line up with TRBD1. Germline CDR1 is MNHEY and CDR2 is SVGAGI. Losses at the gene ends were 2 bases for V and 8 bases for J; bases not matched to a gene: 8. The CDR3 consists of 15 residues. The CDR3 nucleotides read TGTGCCAGCAGTTACGAGGGGACAGGGTACGCTACGCAGTATTTT. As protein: CASSYEGTGYATQYF.

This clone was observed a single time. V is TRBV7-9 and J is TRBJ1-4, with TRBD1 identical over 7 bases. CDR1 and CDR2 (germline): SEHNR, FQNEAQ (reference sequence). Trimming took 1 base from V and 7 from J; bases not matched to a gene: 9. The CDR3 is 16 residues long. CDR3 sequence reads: CASSLGAGTEIEKLFF. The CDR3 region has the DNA TGTGCCAGCAGCTTAGGGGCCGGGACAGAGATTGAAAAACTGTTTTTT.

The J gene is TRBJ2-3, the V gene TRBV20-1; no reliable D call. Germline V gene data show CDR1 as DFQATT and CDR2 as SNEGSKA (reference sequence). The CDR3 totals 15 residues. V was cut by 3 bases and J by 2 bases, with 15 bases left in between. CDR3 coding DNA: TGCAGTGCTAGTCACTCGTCCGTTACCACAGATACGCAGTATTTT. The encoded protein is CSASHSSVTTDTQYF.

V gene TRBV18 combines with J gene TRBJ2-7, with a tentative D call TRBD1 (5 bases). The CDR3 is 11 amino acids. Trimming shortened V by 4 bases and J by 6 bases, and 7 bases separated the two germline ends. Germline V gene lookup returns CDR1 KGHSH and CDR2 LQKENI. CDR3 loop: CASSRQFEQYF. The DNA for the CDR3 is TGTGCCAGCTCACGACAGTTCGAGCAGTACTTC. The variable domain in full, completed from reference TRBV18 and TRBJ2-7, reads NAGVMQNPRHLVRRRGQEARLRCSPMKGHSHVYWYRQLPEEGLKFMVYLQKENIIDESGMPKERFSAEFPKEGPSILRIQQVVRGDSAAYFCASSRQFEQYFGPGTRLTVT.

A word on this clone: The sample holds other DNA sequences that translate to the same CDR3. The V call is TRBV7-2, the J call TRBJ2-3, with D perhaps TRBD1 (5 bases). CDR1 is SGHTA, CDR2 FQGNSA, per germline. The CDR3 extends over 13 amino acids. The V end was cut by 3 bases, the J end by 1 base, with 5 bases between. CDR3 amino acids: CASSFRGTDTQYF. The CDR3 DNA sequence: TGTGCCAGCAGCTTCAGGGGCACAGATACGCAGTATTTT. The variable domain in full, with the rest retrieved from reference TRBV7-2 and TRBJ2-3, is GAGVSQSPSNKVTEKGKDVELRCDPISGHTALYWYRQSLGQGLEFLIYFQGNSAPDKSGLPSDRFSAERTGGSVSTLTIQRTQQEDSAVYLCASSFRGTDTQYFGPGTRLTVL.

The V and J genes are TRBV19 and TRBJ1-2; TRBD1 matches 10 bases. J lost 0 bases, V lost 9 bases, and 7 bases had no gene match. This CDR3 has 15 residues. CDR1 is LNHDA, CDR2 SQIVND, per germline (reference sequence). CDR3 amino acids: CASERDRGANYGYTF. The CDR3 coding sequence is TGTGCCAGCGAGCGGGACAGGGGAGCTAACTATGGCTACACCTTC.

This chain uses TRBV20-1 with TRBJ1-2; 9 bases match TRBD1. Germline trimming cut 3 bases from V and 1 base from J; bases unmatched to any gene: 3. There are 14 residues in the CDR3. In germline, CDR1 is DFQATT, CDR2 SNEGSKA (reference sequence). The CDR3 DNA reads TGCAGTGCTAGTAACAGGGGGCTTAACTATGGCTACACCTTC. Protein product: CSASNRGLNYGYTF.

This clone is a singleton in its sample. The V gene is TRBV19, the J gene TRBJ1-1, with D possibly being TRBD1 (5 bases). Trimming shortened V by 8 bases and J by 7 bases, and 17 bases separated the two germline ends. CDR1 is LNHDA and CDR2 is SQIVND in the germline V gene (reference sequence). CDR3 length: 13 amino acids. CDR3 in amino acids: CASGRGKFGEAFF. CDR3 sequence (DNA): TGTGCCAGTGGCCGGGGGAAATTCGGTGAAGCTTTCTTT.

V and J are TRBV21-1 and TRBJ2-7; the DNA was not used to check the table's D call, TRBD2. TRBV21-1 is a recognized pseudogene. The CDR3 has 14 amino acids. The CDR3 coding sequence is TGTGCCAGCGGCCTAGCGGGGGACAAATACGAGCAGTACTTC. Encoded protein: CASGLAGDKYEQYF.

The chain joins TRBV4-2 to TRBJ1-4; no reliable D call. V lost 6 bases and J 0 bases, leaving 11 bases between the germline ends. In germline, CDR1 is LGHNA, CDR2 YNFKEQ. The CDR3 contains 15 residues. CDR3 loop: CASSGKGTTNEKLFF. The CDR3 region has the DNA TGTGCCAGCAGTGGGAAGGGAACAACTAATGAAAAACTGTTTTTT.

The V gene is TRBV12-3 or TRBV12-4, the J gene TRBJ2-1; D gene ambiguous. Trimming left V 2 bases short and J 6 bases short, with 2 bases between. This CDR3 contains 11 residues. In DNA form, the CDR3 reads TGTGCCAGCAGTTTACGCAATGAGCAGTTCTTC. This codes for CASSLRNEQFF.

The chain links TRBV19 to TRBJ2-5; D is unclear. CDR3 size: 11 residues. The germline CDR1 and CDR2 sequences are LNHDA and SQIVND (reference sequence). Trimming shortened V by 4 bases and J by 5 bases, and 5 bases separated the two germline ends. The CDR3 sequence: CASSTRETQYF. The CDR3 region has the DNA TGTGCCAGTAGTACCCGTGAGACCCAGTACTTC.

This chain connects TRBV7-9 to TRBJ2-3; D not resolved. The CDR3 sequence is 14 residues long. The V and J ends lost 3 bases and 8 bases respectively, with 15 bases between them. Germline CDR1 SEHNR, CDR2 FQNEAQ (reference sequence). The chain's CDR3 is CASSLTQDLVTQYF. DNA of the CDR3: TGTGCCAGCAGCTTGACTCAGGATCTAGTTACGCAGTATTTT. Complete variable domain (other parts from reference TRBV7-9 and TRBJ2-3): DTGVSQNPRHKITKRGQNVTFRCDPISEHNRLYWYRQTLGQGPEFLTYFQNEAQLEKSRLLSDRFSAERPKGSFSTLEIQRTEQGDSAMYLCASSLTQDLVTQYFGPGTRLTVL.

CDR3 protein: CASSPWQGEAKNIQYF. The CDR3 DNA follows: TGTGCCAGCTCACCGTGGCAGGGTGAGGCCAAAAACATTCAGTACTTC. The rearrangement links TRBV18 to TRBJ2-4, with D possibly matching TRBD1 (5 bases). CDR3 size: 16 residues. Trimming shortened V by 3 bases and J by 1 base, and 13 bases separated the two germline ends. The germline V gene has CDR1 KGHSH and CDR2 LQKENI. Filled out from reference TRBV18 and TRBJ2-4, the complete variable domain reads NAGVMQNPRHLVRRRGQEARLRCSPMKGHSHVYWYRQLPEEGLKFMVYLQKENIIDESGMPKERFSAEFPKEGPSILRIQQVVRGDSAAYFCASSPWQGEAKNIQYFGAGTRLSVL.